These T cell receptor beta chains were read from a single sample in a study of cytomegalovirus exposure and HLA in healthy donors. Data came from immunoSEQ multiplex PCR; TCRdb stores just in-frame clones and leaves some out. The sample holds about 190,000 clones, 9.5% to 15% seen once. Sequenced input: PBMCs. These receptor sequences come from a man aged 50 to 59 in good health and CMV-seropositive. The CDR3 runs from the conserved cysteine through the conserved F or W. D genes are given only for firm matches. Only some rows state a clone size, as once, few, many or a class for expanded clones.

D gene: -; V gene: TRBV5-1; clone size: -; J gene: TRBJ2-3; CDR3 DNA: TGCGCCAGCAGCGCGACTAGTGGCACAGATACGCAGTATTTT; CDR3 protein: CASSATSGTDTQYF
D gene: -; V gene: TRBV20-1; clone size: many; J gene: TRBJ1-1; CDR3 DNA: TGCAGTGCTAGAGGTAGCACTGAAGCTTTCTTT; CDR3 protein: CSARGSTEAFF
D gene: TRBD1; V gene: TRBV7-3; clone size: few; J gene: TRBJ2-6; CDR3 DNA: TGTGCCAGCAGCCTCTCCGGGACAGGGTTGGGCGGGGCCAACGTCCTGACTTTC; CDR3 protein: CASSLSGTGLGGANVLTF
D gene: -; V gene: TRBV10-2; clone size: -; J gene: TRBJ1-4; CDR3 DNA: TGCGCCAGCAGTACCCCACCGGACAGCTCTAATGAAAAACTGTTTTTT; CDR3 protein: CASSTPPDSSNEKLFF
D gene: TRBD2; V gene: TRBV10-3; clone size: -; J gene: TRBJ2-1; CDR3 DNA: TGTGCCATCGAGCGGGGGGGCCAAGGGAATGAGCAGTTCTTC; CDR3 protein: CAIERGGQGNEQFF
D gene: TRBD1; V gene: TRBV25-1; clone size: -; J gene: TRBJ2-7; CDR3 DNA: TGTGCCAGCAGAGGGGATGTGACAGGGATGCACGAGCAGTACTTC; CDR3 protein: CASRGDVTGMHEQYF
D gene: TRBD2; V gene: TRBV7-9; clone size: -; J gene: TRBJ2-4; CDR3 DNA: TGTGCCAGCAGCTTAGCTGCGGGGGGCAGAAACATTCAGTACTTC; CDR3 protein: CASSLAAGGRNIQYF
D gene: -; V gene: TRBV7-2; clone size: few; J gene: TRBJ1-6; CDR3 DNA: TGTGCCAGCAGCTACCAGAATTCACCCCTCCACTTT; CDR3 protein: CASSYQNSPLHF
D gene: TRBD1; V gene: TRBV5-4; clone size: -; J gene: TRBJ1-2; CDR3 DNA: TGTGCCAGCAGCTTGCCGGGACAGGGGGTTTATGGCTACACCTTC; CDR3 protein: CASSLPGQGVYGYTF
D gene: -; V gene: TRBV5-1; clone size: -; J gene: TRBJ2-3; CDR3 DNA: TGCGCCAGCAGCTTGGGGGCGTCCCAGGCGCAGTATTTT; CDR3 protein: CASSLGASQAQYF
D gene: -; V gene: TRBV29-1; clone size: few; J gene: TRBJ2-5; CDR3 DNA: TGCAGCCCCAGGGAAGGAGAGACCCAGTACTTC; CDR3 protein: CSPREGETQYF
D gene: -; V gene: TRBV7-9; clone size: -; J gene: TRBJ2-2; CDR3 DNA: TGTGCCAGCAGCTTAGGACAGTTCGGGGAGCTGTTTTTT; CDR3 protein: CASSLGQFGELFF
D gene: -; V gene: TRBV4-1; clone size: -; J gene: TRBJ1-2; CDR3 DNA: TGCGCCAGCAGCCAAGATCGTCAGGTTATCCTTTATGGCTACACCTTC; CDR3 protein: CASSQDRQVILYGYTF
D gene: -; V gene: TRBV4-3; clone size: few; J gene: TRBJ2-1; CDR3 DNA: TGCGCCAGCAGCCAAGATAGGAGCTCCTACAATGAGAAGTTCTTC; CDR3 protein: CASSQDRSSYNEKFF
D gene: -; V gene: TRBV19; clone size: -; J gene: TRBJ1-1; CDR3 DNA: TGTGCCAGTAGTCTCCAGGGATTGAACACTGAAGCTTTCTTT; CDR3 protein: CASSLQGLNTEAFF
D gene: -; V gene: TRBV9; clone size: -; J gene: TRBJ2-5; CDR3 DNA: TGTGCCAGCAGCGCCGAGGGCCGCGAAGAGACCCAGTACTTC; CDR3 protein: CASSAEGREETQYF
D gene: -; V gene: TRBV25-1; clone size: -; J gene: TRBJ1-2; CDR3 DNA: TGTGCCAGTTCCAGGGGAACGGACTATGGCTACACCTTC; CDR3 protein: CASSRGTDYGYTF
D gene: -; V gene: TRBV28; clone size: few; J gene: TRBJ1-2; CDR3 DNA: TGTGCCACCCAGGGAACAGTAAGAGGCTACACCTTC; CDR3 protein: CATQGTVRGYTF
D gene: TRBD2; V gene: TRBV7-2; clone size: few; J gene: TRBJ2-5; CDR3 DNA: TGTGCCAGCAGCCCGGGGACTACACAAGAGACCCAGTACTTC; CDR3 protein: CASSPGTTQETQYF
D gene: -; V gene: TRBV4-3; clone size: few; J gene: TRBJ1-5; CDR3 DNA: TGCGCCAGCAGCCAAGATCTCGGGGGGCGGAGCAATCAGCCCCAGCATTTT; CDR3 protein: CASSQDLGGRSNQPQHF
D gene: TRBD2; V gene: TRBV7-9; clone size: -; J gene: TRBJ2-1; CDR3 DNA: TGTGCCAGCAGCTTAGCGCTAGGCCGGGGGGATGAGCAGTTCTTC; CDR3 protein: CASSLALGRGDEQFF
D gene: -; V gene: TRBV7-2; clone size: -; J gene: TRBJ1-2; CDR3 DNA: TGTGCCAGCAGCTCGGGGTTGGGCAGGGGATACTATGGCTACACCTTC; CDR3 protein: CASSSGLGRGYYGYTF
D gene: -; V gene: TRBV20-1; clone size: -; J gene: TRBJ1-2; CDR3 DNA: TGCAGTGCCTATAAGAGCGGCTACACCTTC; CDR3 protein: CSAYKSGYTF
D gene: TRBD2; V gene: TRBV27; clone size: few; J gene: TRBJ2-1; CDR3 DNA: TGTGCCAGCGGGAGAAGCGGGGGCAATGAGCAGTTCTTC; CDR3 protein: CASGRSGGNEQFF
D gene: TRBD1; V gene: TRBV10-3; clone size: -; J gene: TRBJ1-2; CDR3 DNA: TGTGCCATCACCCTGGACAGGGACAACTATGGCTACACCTTC; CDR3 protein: CAITLDRDNYGYTF
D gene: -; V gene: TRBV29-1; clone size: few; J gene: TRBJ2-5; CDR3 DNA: TGCAGCGTTGAAGATCAAACAGAAGAGACCCAGTACTTC; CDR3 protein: CSVEDQTEETQYF
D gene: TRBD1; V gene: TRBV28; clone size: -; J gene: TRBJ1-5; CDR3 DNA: TGTGCCAGCAGTGAGCGGACAGGGTTCAAGCCCCAGCATTTT; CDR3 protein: CASSERTGFKPQHF
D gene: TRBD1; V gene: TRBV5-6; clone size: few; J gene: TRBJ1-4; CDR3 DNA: TGTGCCAGCAGCTGGAGGACAGGGGGAGACGAAAAACTGTTTTTT; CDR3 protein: CASSWRTGGDEKLFF
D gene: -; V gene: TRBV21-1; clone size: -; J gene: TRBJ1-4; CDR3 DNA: TGTGCCAGCAGGCCCGGGTGGGAAAAACTGTTTTTT; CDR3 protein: CASRPGWEKLFF
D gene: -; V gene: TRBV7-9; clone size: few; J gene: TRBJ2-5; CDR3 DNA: TGTGCCAGCAGTCATCGGACAGTCAAACAAGAGACCCAGTACTTC; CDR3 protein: CASSHRTVKQETQYF
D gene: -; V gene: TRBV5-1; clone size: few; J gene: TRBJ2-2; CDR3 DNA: TGCGCCAGCAGCCAGGGCCCTTCGAACACCGGGGAGCTGTTTTTT; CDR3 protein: CASSQGPSNTGELFF
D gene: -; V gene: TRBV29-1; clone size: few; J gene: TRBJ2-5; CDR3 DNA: TGCAGCGTACAGTACATCCAAGAGACCCAGTACTTC; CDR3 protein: CSVQYIQETQYF
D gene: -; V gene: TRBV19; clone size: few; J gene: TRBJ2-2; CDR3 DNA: TGTGCCAGTACCCCTCTTGCCCCAGGACAGTACACCGGGGAGCTGTTTTTT; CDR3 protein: CASTPLAPGQYTGELFF
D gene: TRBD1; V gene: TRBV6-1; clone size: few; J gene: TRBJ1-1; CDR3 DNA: TGTGCCAGCCCCCCGGGACAGCTGAACACTGAAGCTTTCTTT; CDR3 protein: CASPPGQLNTEAFF
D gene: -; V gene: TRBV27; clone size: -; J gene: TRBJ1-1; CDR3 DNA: TGTGCCAGCAGTTTTAGAGGTTACCCTGAAGCTTTCTTT; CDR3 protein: CASSFRGYPEAFF
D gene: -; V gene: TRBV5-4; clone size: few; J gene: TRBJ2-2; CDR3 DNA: TGTGCCAGCAGCTTGTCTGGGGGCGGTATTAACGGGGAGCTGTTTTTT; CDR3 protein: CASSLSGGGINGELFF
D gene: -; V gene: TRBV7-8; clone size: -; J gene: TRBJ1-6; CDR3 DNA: TGTGCCAGCAGCTTAGTTGCCAGGGTGACAAATTCACCCCTCCACTTT; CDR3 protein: CASSLVARVTNSPLHF
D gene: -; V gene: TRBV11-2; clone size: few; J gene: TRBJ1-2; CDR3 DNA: TGTGCCAGCAGCGCCTTCCAGGGTCTAAGGGACTATGGCTACACCTTC; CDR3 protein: CASSAFQGLRDYGYTF
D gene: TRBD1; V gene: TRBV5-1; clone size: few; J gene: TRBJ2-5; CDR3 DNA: TGCGCCAGCAGCTTGGCCGGGACAGTCATTGGAGAGACCCAGTACTTC; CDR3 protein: CASSLAGTVIGETQYF
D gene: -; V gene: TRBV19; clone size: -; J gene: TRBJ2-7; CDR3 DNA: TGTGCCAGTACCGGGGGGCTTTCCTACGAGCAGTACTTC; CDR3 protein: CASTGGLSYEQYF
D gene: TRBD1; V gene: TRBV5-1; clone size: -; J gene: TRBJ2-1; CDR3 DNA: TGCGCCAGCAGCACTACAGGGGTGTCTTACAATGAGCAGTTCTTC; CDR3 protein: CASSTTGVSYNEQFF
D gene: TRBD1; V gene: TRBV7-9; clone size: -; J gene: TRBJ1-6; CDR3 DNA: TGTGCCAGCAGCTCACCCGGACAGGGTTCACCCCTCCACTTT; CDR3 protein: CASSSPGQGSPLHF
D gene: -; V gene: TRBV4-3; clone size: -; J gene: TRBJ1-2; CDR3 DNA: TGCGCCAGCAGCCAAGGTCAGGGTAGCTATGGCTACACCTTC; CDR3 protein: CASSQGQGSYGYTF
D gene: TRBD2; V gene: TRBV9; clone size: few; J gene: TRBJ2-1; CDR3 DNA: TGTGCCAGCAGCTCGAGCGGGGGGGCCACTGAGCAGTTCTTC; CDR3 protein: CASSSSGGATEQFF